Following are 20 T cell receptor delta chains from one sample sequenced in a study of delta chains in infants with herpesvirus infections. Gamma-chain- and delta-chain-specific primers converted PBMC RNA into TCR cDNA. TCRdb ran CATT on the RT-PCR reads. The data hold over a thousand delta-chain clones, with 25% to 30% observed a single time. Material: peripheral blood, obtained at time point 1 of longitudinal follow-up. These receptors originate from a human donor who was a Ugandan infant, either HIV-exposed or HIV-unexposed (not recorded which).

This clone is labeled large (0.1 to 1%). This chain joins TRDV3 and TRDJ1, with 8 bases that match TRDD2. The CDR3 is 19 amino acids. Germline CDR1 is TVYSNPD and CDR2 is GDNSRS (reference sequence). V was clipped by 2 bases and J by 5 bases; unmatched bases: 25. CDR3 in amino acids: CAFEGSSYRGIGERDKLIF. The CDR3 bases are TGTGCCTTTGAGGGTTCTTCCTACCGAGGGATAGGGGAACGTGATAAACTCATCTTT.

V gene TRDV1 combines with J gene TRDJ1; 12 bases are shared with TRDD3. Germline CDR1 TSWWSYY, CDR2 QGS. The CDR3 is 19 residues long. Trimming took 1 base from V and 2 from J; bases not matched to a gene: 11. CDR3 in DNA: TGTGCTCTTGGGGAACCAATGTACTGGGGGATACCGGGGACCGATAAACTCATCTTT. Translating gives CALGEPMYWGIPGTDKLIF.

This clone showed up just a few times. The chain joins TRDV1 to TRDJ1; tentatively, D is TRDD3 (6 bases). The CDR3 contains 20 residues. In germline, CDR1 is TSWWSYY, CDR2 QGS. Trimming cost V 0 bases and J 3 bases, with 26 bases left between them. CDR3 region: CALGELWIDLGGTGSDKLIF. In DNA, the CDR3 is TGTGCTCTTGGGGAACTATGGATTGACCTAGGAGGGACTGGGTCCGATAAACTCATCTTT.

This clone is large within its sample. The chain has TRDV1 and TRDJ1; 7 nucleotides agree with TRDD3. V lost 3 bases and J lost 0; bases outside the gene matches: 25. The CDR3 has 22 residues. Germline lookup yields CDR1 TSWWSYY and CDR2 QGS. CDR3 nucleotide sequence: TGTGCTCTTGGGGACCTCCCCACGACTCTACTGGGGACCCGACTGTACACCGATAAACTCATCTTT. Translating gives CALGDLPTTLLGTRLYTDKLIF.

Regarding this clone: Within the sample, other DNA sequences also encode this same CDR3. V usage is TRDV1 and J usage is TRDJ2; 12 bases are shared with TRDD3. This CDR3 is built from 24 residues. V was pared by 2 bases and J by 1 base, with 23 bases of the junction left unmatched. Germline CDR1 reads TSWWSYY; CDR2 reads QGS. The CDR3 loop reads CALGEWGTLKYWGIPPFLTAQLFF. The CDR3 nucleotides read TGTGCTCTTGGGGAATGGGGTACCCTCAAGTACTGGGGGATACCCCCATTTTTGACAGCACAACTCTTCTTT.

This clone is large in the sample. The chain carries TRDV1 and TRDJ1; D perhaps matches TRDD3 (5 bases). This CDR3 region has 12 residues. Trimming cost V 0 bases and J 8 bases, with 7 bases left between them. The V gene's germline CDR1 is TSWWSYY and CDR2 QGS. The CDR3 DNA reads TGTGCTCTTGGGGAACTAAGGGGGAAACTCATCTTT. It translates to CALGELRGKLIF.

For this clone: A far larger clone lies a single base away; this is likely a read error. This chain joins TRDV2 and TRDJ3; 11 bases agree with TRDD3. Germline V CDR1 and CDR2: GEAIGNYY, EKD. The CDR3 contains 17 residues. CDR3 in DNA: TGTGCCTGTGACACCGCTGGGGGATACTGGGAAACCCGACAGATGTTTTTC. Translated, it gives CACDTAGGYWETRQMFF.

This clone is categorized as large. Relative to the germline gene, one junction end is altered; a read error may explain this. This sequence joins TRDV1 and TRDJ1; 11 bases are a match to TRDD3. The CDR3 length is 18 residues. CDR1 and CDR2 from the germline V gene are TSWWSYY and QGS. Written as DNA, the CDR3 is TGTGCTCTTGGGGGGATATTCCCTCCCAGCTTACTGGGGGATAAGCTCATCTTT. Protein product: CALGGIFPPSLLGDKLIF.

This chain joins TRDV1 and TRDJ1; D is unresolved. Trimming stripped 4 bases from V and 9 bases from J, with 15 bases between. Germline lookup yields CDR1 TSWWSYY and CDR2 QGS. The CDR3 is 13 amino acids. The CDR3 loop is CALGAGPSQELIF. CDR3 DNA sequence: TGTGCTCTTGGGGCTGGTCCGTCTCAGGAACTCATCTTT.

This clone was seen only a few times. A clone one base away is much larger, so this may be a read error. Written as DNA, the CDR3 is TGTGCCTGTGACCCGGTACGCACTGGGGGAGCAAAACTCATCTTT. This encodes CACDPVRTGGAKLIF. The chain is built from TRDV2 and TRDJ1, with 9 bases identical to TRDD3. Losses at the gene ends were 3 bases for V and 8 bases for J; bases not matched to a gene: 12. Germline values: CDR1 GEAIGNYY, CDR2 EKD. CDR3 length: 15 amino acids.

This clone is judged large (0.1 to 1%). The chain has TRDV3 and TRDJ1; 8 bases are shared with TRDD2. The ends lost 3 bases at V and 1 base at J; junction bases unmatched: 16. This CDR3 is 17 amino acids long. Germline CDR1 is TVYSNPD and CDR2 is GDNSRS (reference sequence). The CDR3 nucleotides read TGTGCCTTAGCTCTTCCTACGTTGGGCTGGGGCACCGATAAACTCATCTTT. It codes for CALALPTLGWGTDKLIF.

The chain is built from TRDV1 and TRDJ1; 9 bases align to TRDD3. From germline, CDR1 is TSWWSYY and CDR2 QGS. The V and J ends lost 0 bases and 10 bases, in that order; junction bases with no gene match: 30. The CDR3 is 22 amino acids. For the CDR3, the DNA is TGTGCTCTTGGGGAACTCTTACCCCTACCGATACCCTACTGGGGGAGCCGTCGGGGACTCATCTTT. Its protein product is CALGELLPLPIPYWGSRRGLIF.

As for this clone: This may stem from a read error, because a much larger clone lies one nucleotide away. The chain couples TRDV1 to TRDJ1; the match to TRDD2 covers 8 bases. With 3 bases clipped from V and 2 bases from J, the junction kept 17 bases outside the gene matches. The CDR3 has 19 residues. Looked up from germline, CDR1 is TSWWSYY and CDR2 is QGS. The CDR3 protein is CALGDYTSYPYWRTDKLIF. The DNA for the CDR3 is TGTGCTCTTGGGGATTATACTTCCTACCCATACTGGAGGACCGATAAACTCATCTTT.

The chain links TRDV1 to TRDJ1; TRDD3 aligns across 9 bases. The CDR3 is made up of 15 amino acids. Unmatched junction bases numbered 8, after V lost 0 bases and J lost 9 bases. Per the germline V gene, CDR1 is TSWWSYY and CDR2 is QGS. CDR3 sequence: CALGELYRGYGQLIF. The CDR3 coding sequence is TGTGCTCTTGGGGAACTATACCGGGGATACGGGCAACTCATCTTT.

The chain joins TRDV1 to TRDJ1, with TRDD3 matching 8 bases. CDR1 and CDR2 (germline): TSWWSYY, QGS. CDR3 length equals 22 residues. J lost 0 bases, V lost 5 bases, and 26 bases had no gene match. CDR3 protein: CALGTCRGFLVWGYLYTDKLIF. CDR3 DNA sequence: TGTGCTCTTGGGACCTGCAGGGGGTTCCTAGTCTGGGGATACCTGTACACCGATAAACTCATCTTT.

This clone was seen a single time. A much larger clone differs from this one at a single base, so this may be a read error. The CDR3 nucleotides are TGTGCTCTTGGGGAACTAATGACCTTCCCACTTACAACACCCGTACTGGGGGATACTTTGGGCACCGATAAACTCATCTTT. Protein product: CALGELMTFPLTTPVLGDTLGTDKLIF. This sequence joins TRDV1 and TRDJ1; 12 bases fit TRDD3. CDR3 length: 27 amino acids. Germline loops: CDR1 TSWWSYY, CDR2 QGS. The junction had 33 bases not matched to a gene; V was cut back by 0 bases and J by 1 base.

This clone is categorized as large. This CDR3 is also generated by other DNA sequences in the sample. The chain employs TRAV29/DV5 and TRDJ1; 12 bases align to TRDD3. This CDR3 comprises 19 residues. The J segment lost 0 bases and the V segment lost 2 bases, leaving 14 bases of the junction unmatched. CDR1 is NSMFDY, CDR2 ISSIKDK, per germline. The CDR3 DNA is TGTGCAGCAAGTACGGTAGTCCGTACTGGGGGATACCACACCGATAAACTCATCTTT. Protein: CAASTVVRTGGYHTDKLIF.

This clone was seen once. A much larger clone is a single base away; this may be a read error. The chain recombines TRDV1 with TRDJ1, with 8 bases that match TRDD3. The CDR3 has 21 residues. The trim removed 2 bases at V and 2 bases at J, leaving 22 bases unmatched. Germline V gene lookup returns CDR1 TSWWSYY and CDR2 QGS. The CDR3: CALGEIGPSPVLGASTDKLIF. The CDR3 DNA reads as TGTGCTCTTGGGGAAATAGGGCCTTCCCCCGTACTGGGGGCCTCAACCGATAAACTCATCTTT.

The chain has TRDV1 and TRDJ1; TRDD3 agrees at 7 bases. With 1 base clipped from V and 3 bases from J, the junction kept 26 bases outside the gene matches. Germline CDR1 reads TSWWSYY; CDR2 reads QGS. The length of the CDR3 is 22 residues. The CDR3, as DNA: TGTGCTCTTGGGGAACCCGCACGATCGAAAGTTAGATACTGGGGAATCCCCGATAAACTCATCTTT. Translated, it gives CALGEPARSKVRYWGIPDKLIF.

CDR3 protein: CACDTVPSYWGIPDKLIF. In DNA form, the CDR3 reads TGTGCCTGTGACACCGTACCTAGCTACTGGGGGATCCCCGATAAACTCATCTTT. This sequence joins TRDV2 and TRDJ1; 10 nucleotides agree with TRDD3. Germline V gene sequence: CDR1 GEAIGNYY, CDR2 EKD. This CDR3 has 18 residues. V was pared by 0 bases and J by 3 bases, with 12 bases of the junction left unmatched.